Below, one T cell receptor (beta chain) is given with its context. This entry comes from a study of cytomegalovirus exposure and HLA in healthy donors. The V and J ends lost 3 bases and 0 bases, in that order; junction bases with no gene match: 12. Germline CDR1 and CDR2: SGHRS and YFSETQ. CDR3 length equals 17 residues. With 60 Vbeta and 13 Jbeta primers, the PCR was carried out. Generated by immunoSEQ multiplex PCR, the TCRdb table keeps only in-frame clones and is missing some. Of approximately 210,000 clones listed, about three quarters are singletons. All donors participated as healthy donors of bone marrow.

This chain connects TRBV5-1 to TRBJ2-7, with 7 bases lining up with TRBD2. This TCR was recovered from a middle-aged woman in good health and CMV-seronegative. Source material: PBMCs. The CDR3 here is CASSYGRRRGSSYEQYV. The CDR3 bases are TGCGCCAGCAGCTACGGGCGAAGGCGGGGGAGCTCCTACGAGCAGTACGTC.